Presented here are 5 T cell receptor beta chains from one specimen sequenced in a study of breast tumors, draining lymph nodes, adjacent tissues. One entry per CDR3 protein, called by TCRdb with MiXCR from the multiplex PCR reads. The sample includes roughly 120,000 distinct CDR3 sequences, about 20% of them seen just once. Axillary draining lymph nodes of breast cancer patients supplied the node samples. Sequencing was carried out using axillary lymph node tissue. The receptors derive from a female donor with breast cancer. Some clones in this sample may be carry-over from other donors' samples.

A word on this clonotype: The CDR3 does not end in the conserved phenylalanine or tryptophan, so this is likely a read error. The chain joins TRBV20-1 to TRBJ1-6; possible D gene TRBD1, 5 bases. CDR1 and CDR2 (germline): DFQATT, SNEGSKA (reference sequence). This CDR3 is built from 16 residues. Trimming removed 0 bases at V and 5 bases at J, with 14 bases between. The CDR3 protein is CSARDAGQSHNSPLHL. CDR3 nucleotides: TGCAGTGCTAGAGATGCGGGGCAGTCCCATAATTCACCCCTCCACCTT.

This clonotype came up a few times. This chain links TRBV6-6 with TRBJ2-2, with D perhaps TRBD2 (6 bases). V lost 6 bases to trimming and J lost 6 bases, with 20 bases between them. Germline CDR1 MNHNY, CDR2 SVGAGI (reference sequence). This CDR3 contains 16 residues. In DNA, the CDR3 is TGTGCCAGCAGATATCCGGGCGAACGGGGGTCCGGGGAGCTGTTTTTT. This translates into CASRYPGERGSGELFF.

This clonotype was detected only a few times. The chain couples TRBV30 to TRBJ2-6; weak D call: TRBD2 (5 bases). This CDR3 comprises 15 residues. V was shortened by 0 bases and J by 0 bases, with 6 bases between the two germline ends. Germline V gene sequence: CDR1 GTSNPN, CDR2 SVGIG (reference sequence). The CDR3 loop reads CAWSVGSSGANVLTF. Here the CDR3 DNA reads TGTGCCTGGAGTGTAGGGAGCTCTGGGGCCAACGTCCTGACTTTC.

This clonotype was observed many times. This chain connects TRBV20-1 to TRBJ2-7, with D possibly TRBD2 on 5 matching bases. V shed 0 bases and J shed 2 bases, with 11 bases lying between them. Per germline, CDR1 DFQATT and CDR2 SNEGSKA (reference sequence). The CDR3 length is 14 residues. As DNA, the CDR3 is TGCAGTGCTAGAGATCCTGGTAGCGCCTACGAGCAGTACTTC. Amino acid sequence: CSARDPGSAYEQYF.

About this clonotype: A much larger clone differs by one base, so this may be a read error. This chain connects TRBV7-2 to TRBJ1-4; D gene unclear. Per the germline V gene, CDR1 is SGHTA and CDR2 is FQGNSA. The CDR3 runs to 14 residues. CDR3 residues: CASSNRARAEKLYF. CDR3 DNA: TGTGCCAGCAGCAACCGGGCCCGGGCTGAAAAACTGTATTTT.